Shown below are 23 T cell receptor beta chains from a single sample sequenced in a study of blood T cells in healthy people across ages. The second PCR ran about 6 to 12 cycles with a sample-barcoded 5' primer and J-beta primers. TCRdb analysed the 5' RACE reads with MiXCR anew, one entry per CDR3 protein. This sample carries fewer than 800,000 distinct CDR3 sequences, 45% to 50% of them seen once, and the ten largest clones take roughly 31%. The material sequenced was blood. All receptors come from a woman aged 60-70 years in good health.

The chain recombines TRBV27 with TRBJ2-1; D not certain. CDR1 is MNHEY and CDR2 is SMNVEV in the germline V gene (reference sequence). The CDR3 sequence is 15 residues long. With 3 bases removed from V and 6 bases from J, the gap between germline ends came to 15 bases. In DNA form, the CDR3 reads TGTGCCAGCAGTTTCCAAGGCAAAAACAGCAATGAGCAGTTCTTC. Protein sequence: CASSFQGKNSNEQFF.

CDR3 amino acids: CASSLVVNSPLHF. For the CDR3, the DNA is TGTGCCAGCAGCTTAGTGGTCAATTCACCCCTCCACTTT. J is TRBJ1-6 and V is TRBV7-9; D ambiguous. The CDR3 contains 13 residues. The germline gives CDR1 SEHNR, CDR2 FQNEAQ (reference sequence). The germline V and J ends were trimmed by 1 base and 7 bases, with 5 bases remaining between them.

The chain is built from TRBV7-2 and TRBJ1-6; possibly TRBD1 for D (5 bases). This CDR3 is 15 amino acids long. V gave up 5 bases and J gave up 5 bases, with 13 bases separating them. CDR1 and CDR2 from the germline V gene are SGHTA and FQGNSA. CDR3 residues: CASSRGGADNSPLHF. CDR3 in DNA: TGTGCCAGCAGCCGCGGGGGAGCAGATAATTCACCCCTCCACTTT.

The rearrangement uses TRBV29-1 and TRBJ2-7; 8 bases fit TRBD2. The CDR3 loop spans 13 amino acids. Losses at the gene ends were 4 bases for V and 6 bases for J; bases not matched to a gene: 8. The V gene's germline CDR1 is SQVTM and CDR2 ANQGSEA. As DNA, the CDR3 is TGCAGCGTTGGGACTAGCCGGGTATCCGAGCAGTACTTC. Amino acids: CSVGTSRVSEQYF.

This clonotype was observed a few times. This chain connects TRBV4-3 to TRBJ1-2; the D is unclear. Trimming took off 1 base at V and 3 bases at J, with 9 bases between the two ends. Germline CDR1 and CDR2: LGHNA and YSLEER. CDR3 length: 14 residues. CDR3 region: CASSQVTDYYGYTF. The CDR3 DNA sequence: TGCGCCAGCAGCCAAGTAACAGACTACTATGGCTACACCTTC.

CDR3 nucleotide sequence: TGCAGCGTTGAGCAACAGGGGTCCTTCAATGAGCAGTACTTC. Encoded protein: CSVEQQGSFNEQYF. The genes are TRBV29-1 and TRBJ2-4, with 7 bases fitting TRBD1. Losses at the gene ends were 3 bases for V and 13 bases for J; bases not matched to a gene: 15. In germline, CDR1 is SQVTM, CDR2 ANQGSEA. There are 14 residues in the CDR3.

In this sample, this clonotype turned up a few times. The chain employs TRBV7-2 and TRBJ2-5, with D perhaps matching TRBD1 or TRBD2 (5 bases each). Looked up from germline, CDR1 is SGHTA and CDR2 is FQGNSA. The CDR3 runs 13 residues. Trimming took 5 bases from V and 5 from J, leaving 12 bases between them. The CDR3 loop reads CASSRGVMETQYF. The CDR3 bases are TGTGCCAGCAGCCGAGGGGTTATGGAGACCCAGTACTTC.

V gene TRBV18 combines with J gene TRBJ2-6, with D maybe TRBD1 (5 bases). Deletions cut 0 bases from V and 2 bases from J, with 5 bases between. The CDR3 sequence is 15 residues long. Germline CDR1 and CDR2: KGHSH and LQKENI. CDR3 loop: CASSPPRAGANVLTF. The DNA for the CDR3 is TGTGCCAGCTCACCACCCAGGGCTGGGGCCAACGTCCTGACTTTC.

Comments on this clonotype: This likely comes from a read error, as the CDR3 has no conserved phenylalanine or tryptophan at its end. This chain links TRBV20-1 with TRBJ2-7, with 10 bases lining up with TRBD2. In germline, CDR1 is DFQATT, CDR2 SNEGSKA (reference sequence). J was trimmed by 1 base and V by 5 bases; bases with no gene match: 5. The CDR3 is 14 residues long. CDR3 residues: CSASTSGLSYEQYI. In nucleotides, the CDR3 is TGCAGTGCTTCGACTAGCGGGTTATCCTACGAGCAGTACATC.

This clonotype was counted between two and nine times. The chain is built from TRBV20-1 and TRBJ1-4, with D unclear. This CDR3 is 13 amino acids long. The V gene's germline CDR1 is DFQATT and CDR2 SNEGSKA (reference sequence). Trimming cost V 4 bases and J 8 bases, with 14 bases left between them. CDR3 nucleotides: TGCAGTGCTAAACTGGGAAATAAGGAAAAACTGTTTTTT. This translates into CSAKLGNKEKLFF.

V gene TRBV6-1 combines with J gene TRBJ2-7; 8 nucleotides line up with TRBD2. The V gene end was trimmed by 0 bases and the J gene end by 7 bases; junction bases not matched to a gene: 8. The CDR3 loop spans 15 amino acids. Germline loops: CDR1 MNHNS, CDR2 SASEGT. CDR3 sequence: CASSEALVKRGEQYF. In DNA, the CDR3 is TGTGCCAGCAGTGAAGCGCTGGTGAAGCGGGGGGAGCAGTACTTC.

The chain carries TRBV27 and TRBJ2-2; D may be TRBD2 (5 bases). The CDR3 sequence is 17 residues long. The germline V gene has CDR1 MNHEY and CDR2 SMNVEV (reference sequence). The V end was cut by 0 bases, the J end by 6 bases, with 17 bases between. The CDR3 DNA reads TGTGCCAGCAGTTTATCAGGGCGCGGGTCCCTTGCCGGGGAGCTGTTTTTT. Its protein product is CASSLSGRGSLAGELFF.

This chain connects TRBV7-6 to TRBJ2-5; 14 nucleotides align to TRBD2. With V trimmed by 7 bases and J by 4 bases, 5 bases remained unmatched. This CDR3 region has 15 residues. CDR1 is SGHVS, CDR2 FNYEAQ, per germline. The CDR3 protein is CASKGLAGVGETQYF. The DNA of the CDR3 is TGTGCCAGCAAGGGACTAGCGGGAGTTGGAGAGACCCAGTACTTC.

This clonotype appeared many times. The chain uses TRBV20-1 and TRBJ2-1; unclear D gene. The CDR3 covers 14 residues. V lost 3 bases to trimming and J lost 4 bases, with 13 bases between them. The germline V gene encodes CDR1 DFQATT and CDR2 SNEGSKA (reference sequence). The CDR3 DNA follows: TGCAGTGCTAGCCCCATTCCTACTTACAATGAGCAGTTCTTC. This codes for CSASPIPTYNEQFF.

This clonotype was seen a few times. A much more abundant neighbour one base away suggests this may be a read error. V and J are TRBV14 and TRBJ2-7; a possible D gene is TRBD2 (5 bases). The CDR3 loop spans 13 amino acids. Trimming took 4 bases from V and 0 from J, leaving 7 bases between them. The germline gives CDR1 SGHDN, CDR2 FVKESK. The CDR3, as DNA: TGTGCCAGCAGCCCCGGGATCTCCTACGAGCAGTACTTC. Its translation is CASSPGISYEQYF.

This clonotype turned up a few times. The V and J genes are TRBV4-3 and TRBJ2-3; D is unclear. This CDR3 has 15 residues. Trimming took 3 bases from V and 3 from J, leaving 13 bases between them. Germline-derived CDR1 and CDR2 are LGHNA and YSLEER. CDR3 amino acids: CASSQDHRGTDTQYF. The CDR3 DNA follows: TGCGCCAGCAGCCAGGACCACCGAGGTACAGATACGCAGTATTTT.

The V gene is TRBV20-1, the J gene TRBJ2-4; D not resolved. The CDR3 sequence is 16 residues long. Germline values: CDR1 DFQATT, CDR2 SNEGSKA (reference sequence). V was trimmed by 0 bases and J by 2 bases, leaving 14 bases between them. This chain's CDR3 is CSARDLQQMSKNIQYF. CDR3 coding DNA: TGCAGTGCTAGAGACCTACAACAAATGTCCAAAAACATTCAGTACTTC.

Here the CDR3 DNA reads TGTGCCAGCACCCAACAGGGGACGGAAGCTTTCTTT. Translated: CASTQQGTEAFF. This chain joins TRBV7-9 and TRBJ1-1; 7 bases map to TRBD1. The CDR3 covers 12 residues. Unmatched junction bases numbered 7, after V lost 7 bases and J lost 8 bases. Germline V CDR1 and CDR2: SEHNR, FQNEAQ (reference sequence).

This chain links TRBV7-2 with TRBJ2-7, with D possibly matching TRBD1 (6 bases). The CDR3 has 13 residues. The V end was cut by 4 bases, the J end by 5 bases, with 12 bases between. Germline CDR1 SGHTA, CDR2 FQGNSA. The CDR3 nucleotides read TGTGCCAGCAGCTCAGATACAGGGAACGAGCAGTACTTC. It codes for CASSSDTGNEQYF.

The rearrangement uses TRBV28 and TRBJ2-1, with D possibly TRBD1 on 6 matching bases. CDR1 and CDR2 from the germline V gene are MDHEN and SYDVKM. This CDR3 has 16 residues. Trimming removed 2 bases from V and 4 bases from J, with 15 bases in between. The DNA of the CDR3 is TGTGCCAGCAGTTTAGGCGCAGGGGAGTATTACAATGAGCAGTTCTTC. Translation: CASSLGAGEYYNEQFF.

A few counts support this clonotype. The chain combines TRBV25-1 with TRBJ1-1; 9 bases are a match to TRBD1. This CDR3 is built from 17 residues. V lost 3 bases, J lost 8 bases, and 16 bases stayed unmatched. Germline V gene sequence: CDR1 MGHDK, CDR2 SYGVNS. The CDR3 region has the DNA TGTGCCAGCAGTGAGGCTGGACAGGGGCCTCCCGAGGAGGAAGCTTTCTTT. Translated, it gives CASSEAGQGPPEEEAFF.

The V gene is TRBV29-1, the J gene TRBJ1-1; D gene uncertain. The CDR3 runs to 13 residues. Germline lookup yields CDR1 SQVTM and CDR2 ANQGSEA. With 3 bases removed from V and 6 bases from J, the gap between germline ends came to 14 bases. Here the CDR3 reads CSVDHLTGAEAFF. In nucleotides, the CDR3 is TGCAGCGTTGATCACCTGACGGGAGCTGAAGCTTTCTTT.

The DNA for the CDR3 is TGTGCCAGCAGCTTAGGACTAGCGCAAACGAGGAATGAGCAGTACTTC. This gives the protein CASSLGLAQTRNEQYF. This chain uses TRBV7-8 with TRBJ2-5, with 8 bases identical to TRBD2. Germline assignment: CDR1 SGHVS and CDR2 FQNEAQ. This CDR3 region has 16 residues. With 1 base clipped from V and 11 bases from J, the junction kept 15 bases outside the gene matches.